Following are 15 T cell receptor beta chains from one sample sequenced in a study of T-cell memory formation after mild COVID-19. TCRdb fed the 5' RACE reads into MiXCR, producing one record per CDR3 protein. In the table there are approximately 390,000 distinct CDR3 sequences, roughly 15% of which are singletons. Sequencing was done on a sample of PBMCs or a T cell subset sorted from them (not recorded which). Receptors were obtained from a man between 18 and 29 years old who had mild COVID-19 (a few samples of this study predate the infection). Cell type and time point are not known.

This clonotype was seen only once. The rearrangement joins TRBV27 to TRBJ2-7, with 7 bases that match TRBD2. V lost 6 bases, J lost 3 bases, and 20 bases stayed unmatched. CDR1 MNHEY and CDR2 SMNVEV come from the germline V gene (reference sequence). There are 18 residues in the CDR3. In DNA form, the CDR3 reads TGTGCCAGCAGCTCTCGGATACTGGTCGGGACTAAACGCTACGAGCAGTACTTC. Translating it yields CASSSRILVGTKRYEQYF.

This clonotype was detected only a few times. The rearrangement links TRBV5-4 to TRBJ2-1; 8 nucleotides line up with TRBD2. Germline CDR1 and CDR2: SGHNT and YYREEE (reference sequence). The V gene end was trimmed by 5 bases and the J gene end by 5 bases; junction bases not matched to a gene: 3. The CDR3 runs to 13 residues. DNA of the CDR3: TGTGCCAGCAGTAGCGGGGTTAACAATGAGCAGTTCTTC. This translates into CASSSGVNNEQFF.

The gene calls are TRBV4-1 and TRBJ2-7; D is tentatively TRBD1 or TRBD2 (5 bases each). The CDR3 length is 14 residues. Trimming left V 3 bases short and J 7 bases short, with 16 bases between. Germline CDR1 reads MGHRA; CDR2 reads YSYEKL. CDR3 protein: CASSHYAGWGEQYV. CDR3 nucleotide sequence: TGCGCCAGCAGCCATTATGCAGGGTGGGGGGAGCAGTACGTC.

In nucleotides, the CDR3 is TGTGCCAGCAGCTTAGTTCGAGGGGACCGGCGTGGTGGCTACACCTTC. Protein product: CASSLVRGDRRGGYTF. The chain links TRBV7-2 to TRBJ1-2, with D perhaps TRBD1 (5 bases). The V end was cut by 1 base, the J end by 7 bases, with 19 bases between. CDR3 length: 16 residues. Germline CDR1 reads SGHTA; CDR2 reads FQGNSA.

This clonotype occurred once. CDR3 amino acids: CASSLDRRRLAGGPTTADTQYF. As DNA, the CDR3 is TGTGCCAGCAGCTTGGACAGGCGAAGACTAGCGGGGGGGCCTACAACGGCAGATACGCAGTATTTT. The chain recombines TRBV5-4 with TRBJ2-3; 14 bases agree with TRBD2. Germline loops: CDR1 SGHNT, CDR2 YYREEE (reference sequence). V dropped 0 bases and J dropped 4; count of bases not matched to a gene: 19. The CDR3 is made up of 22 amino acids.

This clonotype was seen a few times. This chain joins TRBV5-1 and TRBJ2-1, with D possibly TRBD2 on 5 matching bases. The CDR3 is 14 residues long. V was shortened by 4 bases and J by 4 bases, with 12 bases between the two germline ends. CDR1 and CDR2 from the germline V gene are SGHRS and YFSETQ. The CDR3 region is CASSVEEGYNEQFF. For the CDR3, the DNA is TGCGCCAGCAGCGTAGAAGAGGGATACAATGAGCAGTTCTTC.

This clonotype has more than one count but fewer than ten. At one boundary the junction diverges from the germline segment, which might be a read error. The chain recombines TRBV6-2 or TRBV6-3 with TRBJ2-1; 13 bases are shared with TRBD2. The CDR3 runs to 16 residues. The germline CDR1 and CDR2 sequences are MNHEY and SVGEGT. Written as DNA, the CDR3 is TGTGCCAGCAGTGACTCGACTAGCGGGGGGATCAATGAGCAGTTCTTC. Protein product: CASSDSTSGGINEQFF.

The rearrangement uses TRBV7-9 and TRBJ1-3; no firm D call. The CDR3 sequence is 14 residues long. V lost 2 bases and J 4 bases, leaving 9 bases between the germline ends. The germline CDR1 and CDR2 sequences are SEHNR and FQNEAQ (reference sequence). This chain's CDR3 is CASSLTARGNTIYF. The DNA for the CDR3 is TGTGCCAGCAGCTTAACAGCCAGGGGAAACACCATATATTTT. Full variable domain (outside the CDR3, taken from reference TRBV7-9 and TRBJ1-3): DTGVSQNPRHKITKRGQNVTFRCDPISEHNRLYWYRQTLGQGPEFLTYFQNEAQLEKSRLLSDRFSAERPKGSFSTLEIQRTEQGDSAMYLCASSLTARGNTIYFGEGSWLTVV.

This clonotype was recorded a few times. The chain employs TRBV6-5 and TRBJ2-7; D might be TRBD1 or TRBD2, each matching 5 bases. The CDR3 covers 17 residues. Germline values: CDR1 MNHEY, CDR2 SVGAGI. The V end lost 2 bases, the J end lost 3 bases, and 20 bases lay between the germline ends. The CDR3 DNA sequence: TGTGCCAGCAGTTACACCAAACCCGGGACGGAAAACTACGAGCAGTACTTC. It yields the protein CASSYTKPGTENYEQYF.

The chain employs TRBV19 and TRBJ1-5; 9 bases are a match to TRBD1. This CDR3 is 14 amino acids long. Germline trimming cut 4 bases from V and 7 bases from J; bases unmatched to any gene: 5. Per the germline V gene, CDR1 is LNHDA and CDR2 is SQIVND (reference sequence). CDR3 nucleotides: TGTGCCAGTAGTACCACAGGGGGCGACCAGCCCCAGCATTTT. Its translation: CASSTTGGDQPQHF.

The chain combines TRBV4-3 with TRBJ1-6; D remains unclear. V lost 1 base and J lost 12, with 10 bases in between. Germline V CDR1 and CDR2: LGHNA, YSLEER. The CDR3 extends over 13 amino acids. CDR3 in amino acids: CASSQGLHGPLHF. Here the CDR3 DNA reads TGCGCCAGCAGCCAAGGCCTCCATGGACCCCTCCACTTT.

There are a few counts of this clonotype. The V gene is TRBV20-1, the J gene TRBJ1-2, with D perhaps matching TRBD1 (5 bases). Germline V gene lookup returns CDR1 DFQATT and CDR2 SNEGSKA (reference sequence). The CDR3 is 13 amino acids. Deletions cut 5 bases from V and 4 bases from J, with 14 bases between. The DNA of the CDR3 is TGCAGTGCTCCGTTGGGGCTGACCTATGGCTACACCTTC. The encoded protein is CSAPLGLTYGYTF.

The V call is TRBV12-3 or TRBV12-4, the J call TRBJ2-6; weak D call: TRBD1 (7 bases). The CDR3 length is 17 residues. The V end was cut by 5 bases, the J end by 3 bases, with 17 bases between. Here the CDR3 DNA reads TGTGCCAGCAGTCCTCCAGGGGGGTTTGGTGGGGCCAACGTCCTGACTTTC. Protein product: CASSPPGGFGGANVLTF.

The chain links TRBV5-1 to TRBJ2-3; D uncertain. The length of the CDR3 is 14 residues. Trimming removed 4 bases from V and 1 base from J, with 10 bases in between. From germline, CDR1 is SGHRS and CDR2 YFSETQ. CDR3 sequence reads: CASSETARTDTQYF. The CDR3 nucleotides are TGCGCCAGCAGCGAGACCGCCCGCACAGATACGCAGTATTTT.

The chain combines TRBV7-2 with TRBJ2-3, with D possibly being TRBD1 or TRBD2 (5 bases each). CDR1 is SGHTA and CDR2 is FQGNSA in the germline V gene. This CDR3 contains 15 residues. Between the trimmed V and J ends, which lost 3 bases and 2 bases, there was a span of 12 bases. The CDR3 loop reads CASSLSGAITDTQYF. The DNA for the CDR3 is TGTGCCAGCAGCTTGTCCGGGGCCATCACAGATACGCAGTATTTT.